The sequence of this T cell receptor (beta chain) was determined in a study of beta chain features in type 1 diabetes. General observations from the study: Reads derived from cDNA could over-represent cells showing high TCR expression. Within the patient group, naive, central memory and Treg TCRB repertoires appeared more similar to each other than within healthy donors. All four CD4+ subsets of Type 1 diabetes patients contained TCRB CDR3s that were moderately but significantly shorter. Shorter templates might be favored by PCR, and equally so in patients and in controls.

The authors reverse transcribed all of the isolated RNA, so sequencing captured expressed TCRB transcripts. Libraries were prepared by immunoSEQ multiplex PCR; TCRdb keeps only in-frame clonotypes and omits some of them. This sample has roughly 240,000 clones; approximately 24% occur once, and the top ten carry 0.012%. Note on this clone: Its antigen is unidentified.

The authors obtained over 98% purity in all sorted populations. Trimming left V 5 bases short and J 8 bases short, with 9 bases between. CDR1 is SGHTA and CDR2 is FQGNSA in the germline V gene. The CDR3 is made up of 12 amino acids. This sequence originates from a woman aged 25 to 39 with type 1 diabetes. The chain employs TRBV7-2 and TRBJ1-4, with D possibly matching TRBD1 (5 bases). Sequenced input: naive CD4+ T cells from blood. The CDR3 loop reads CASSPRQEKLFF. In DNA form, the CDR3 reads TGTGCCAGCAGCCCTCGACAGGAAAAACTGTTTTTT.